These 2 T cell receptor beta chains came from one sample sequenced in a study of T cells in Graves' hyperthyroidism and ophthalmopathy. Amplification yielded TCR beta CDR3 regions, with RNA transcripts as the source. Researchers ran a first-round RT-PCR on the TCR CDR3 using the HTBI primer set. MiXCR, run by TCRdb on the multiplex PCR reads, gives a single entry per CDR3 protein. Of around 690,000 distinct CDR3 sequences listed, 15% to 20% are singletons. Sequencing input: blood. Every receptor here comes from a man aged 45 to 65 with Graves' hyperthyroidism.

The chain combines TRBV20-1 with TRBJ2-1; D call uncertain. The ends were cut back, 0 bases at V and 3 bases at J, with 6 bases in the middle. CDR3 length: 13 amino acids. CDR1 is DFQATT and CDR2 is SNEGSKA in the germline V gene (reference sequence). CDR3 region: CSAREANYNEQFF. The CDR3 coding sequence is TGCAGTGCTAGAGAAGCAAACTACAATGAGCAGTTCTTC.

This clonotype was detected many times. This chain joins TRBV2 and TRBJ2-3; no definite D call. The germline V gene encodes CDR1 SNHLY and CDR2 FYNNEI. CDR3 length: 14 residues. V was pared by 10 bases and J by 1 base, with 15 bases between. CDR3 DNA sequence: TGTGCCACAGAAAACGGTTGGGGCACAGATACGCAGTATTTT. Protein: CATENGWGTDTQYF.